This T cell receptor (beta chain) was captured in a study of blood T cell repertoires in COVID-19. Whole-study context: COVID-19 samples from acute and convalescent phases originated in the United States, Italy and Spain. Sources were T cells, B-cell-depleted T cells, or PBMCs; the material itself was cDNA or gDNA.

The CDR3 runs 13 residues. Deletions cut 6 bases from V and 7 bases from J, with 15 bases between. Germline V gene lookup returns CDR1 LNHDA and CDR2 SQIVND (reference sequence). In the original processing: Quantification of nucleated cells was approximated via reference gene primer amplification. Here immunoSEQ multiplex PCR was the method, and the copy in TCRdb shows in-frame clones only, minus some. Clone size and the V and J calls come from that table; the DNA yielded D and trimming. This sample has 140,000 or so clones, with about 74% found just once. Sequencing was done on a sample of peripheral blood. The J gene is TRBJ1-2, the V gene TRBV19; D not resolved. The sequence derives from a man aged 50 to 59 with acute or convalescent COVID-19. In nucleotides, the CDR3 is TGTGCCAGTAGCCAAAAGCGGGGAGCTGGCTACACCTTC. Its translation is CASSQKRGAGYTF.